The 5 T cell receptor beta chains given below trace back to one sample, sequenced in a study of human thymus T cells. Only in-frame clones appear in the TCRdb table, and some are missing; sequencing was by immunoSEQ multiplex PCR. The sample has about 60,000 clones, about 94% seen once; the top ten hold around 6%. The sequencing sample was made of blood. These receptors came from a boy under two years old with a congenital heart defect but otherwise immunologically healthy.

The chain joins TRBV18 to TRBJ2-1, with 9 bases aligning to TRBD2. Per germline, CDR1 KGHSH and CDR2 LQKENI. With V trimmed by 3 bases and J by 7 bases, 10 bases remained unmatched. This CDR3 has 16 amino acids. DNA for the CDR3: TGTGCCAGCTCACCTGTCTCTAGCGGGAATGGGAATGAGCAGTTCTTC. It encodes CASSPVSSGNGNEQFF. Full variable domain (outside the CDR3, taken from reference TRBV18 and TRBJ2-1): NAGVMQNPRHLVRRRGQEARLRCSPMKGHSHVYWYRQLPEEGLKFMVYLQKENIIDESGMPKERFSAEFPKEGPSILRIQQVVRGDSAAYFCASSPVSSGNGNEQFFGPGTRLTVL.

This sequence joins TRBV2 and TRBJ2-7; D is unresolved. CDR1 SNHLY and CDR2 FYNNEI come from the germline V gene. Trimming shortened V by 6 bases and J by 4 bases, and 7 bases separated the two germline ends. This CDR3 is built from 11 residues. CDR3 sequence: CASSAGYEQYF. For the CDR3, the DNA is TGTGCCAGCAGCGCAGGATACGAGCAGTACTTC.

V is TRBV7-2 and J is TRBJ1-1; weak D call: TRBD1 (5 bases). There are 14 residues in the CDR3. Germline V gene data show CDR1 as SGHTA and CDR2 as FQGNSA. Trimming stripped 2 bases from V and 4 bases from J, with 11 bases between. This CDR3 reads CASSLLAGSTEAFF. In DNA form, the CDR3 reads TGTGCCAGCAGCTTACTGGCAGGGAGCACTGAAGCTTTCTTT.

This clone was counted a single time. V gene TRBV4-1 combines with J gene TRBJ2-1; maybe TRBD2 (6 bases). The CDR3 is made up of 16 amino acids. With 0 bases removed from V and 4 bases from J, the gap between germline ends came to 13 bases. Germline loops: CDR1 MGHRA, CDR2 YSYEKL. The CDR3 DNA is TGCGCCAGCAGCCAAGACTGGGGGAGGAGGTACAATGAGCAGTTCTTC. The encoded protein is CASSQDWGRRYNEQFF.

This sequence joins TRBV6-1 and TRBJ2-3; tentatively, D is TRBD2 (6 bases). The CDR3 runs 16 residues. Germline-derived CDR1 and CDR2 are MNHNS and SASEGT. Trimming took 3 bases from V and 1 from J, leaving 14 bases between them. The CDR3 region is CASSEPSGGGTDTQYF. The CDR3 DNA follows: TGTGCCAGCAGTGAGCCCTCCGGGGGAGGCACAGATACGCAGTATTTT.